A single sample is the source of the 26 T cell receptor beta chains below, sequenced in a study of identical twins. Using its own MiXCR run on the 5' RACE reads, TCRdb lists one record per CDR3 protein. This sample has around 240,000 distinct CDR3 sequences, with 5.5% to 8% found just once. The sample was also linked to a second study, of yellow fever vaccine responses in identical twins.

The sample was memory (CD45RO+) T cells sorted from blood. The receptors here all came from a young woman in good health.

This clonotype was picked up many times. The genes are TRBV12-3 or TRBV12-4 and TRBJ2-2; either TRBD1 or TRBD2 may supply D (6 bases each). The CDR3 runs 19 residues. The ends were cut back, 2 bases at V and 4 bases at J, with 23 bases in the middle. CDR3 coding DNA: TGTGCCAGCAGTTTATTTCCTCGGGGGCTGGAGAGGGTCACCGGGGAGCTGTTTTTT. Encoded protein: CASSLFPRGLERVTGELFF.

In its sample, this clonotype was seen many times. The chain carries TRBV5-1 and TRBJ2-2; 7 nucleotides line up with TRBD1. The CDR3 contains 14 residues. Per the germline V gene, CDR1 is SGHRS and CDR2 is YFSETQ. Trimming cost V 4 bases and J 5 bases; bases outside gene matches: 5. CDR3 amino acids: CASSARQGTGELFF. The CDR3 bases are TGCGCCAGCAGCGCCCGACAGGGTACCGGGGAGCTGTTTTTT.

The CDR3 region has the DNA TGTGCCAGCAGTGCAACAGGGGGAACGGGGCAAGAGACCCAGTACTTC. Translating it yields CASSATGGTGQETQYF. This chain connects TRBV2 to TRBJ2-5; 8 positions agree with TRBD1. Germline-derived CDR1 and CDR2 are SNHLY and FYNNEI. Trimming at V came to 4 bases and at J to 2 bases, leaving 9 bases not matched to a gene. This CDR3 is built from 16 residues.

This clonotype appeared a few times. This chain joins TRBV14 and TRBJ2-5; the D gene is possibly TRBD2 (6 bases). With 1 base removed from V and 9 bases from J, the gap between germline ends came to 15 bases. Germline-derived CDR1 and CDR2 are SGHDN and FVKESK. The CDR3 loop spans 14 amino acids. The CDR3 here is CASSQVPGVVAQYF. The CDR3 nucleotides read TGTGCCAGCAGCCAAGTGCCGGGGGTCGTGGCCCAGTACTTC.

The CDR3, as DNA: TGTGCCAGCAGTTTATATAGTCTCAGGGACAGGGGCACTGAAGCTTTCTTT. Protein: CASSLYSLRDRGTEAFF. The V and J genes are TRBV27 and TRBJ1-1; TRBD1 matches 10 bases. Germline CDR1 MNHEY, CDR2 SMNVEV (reference sequence). The CDR3 is 17 residues long. J lost 4 bases, V lost 1 base, and 9 bases had no gene match.

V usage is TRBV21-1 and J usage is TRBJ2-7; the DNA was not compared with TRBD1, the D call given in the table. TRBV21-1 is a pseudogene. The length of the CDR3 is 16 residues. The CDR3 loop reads CASSKAVRDKYYEQYV. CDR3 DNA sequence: TGTGCCAGCAGCAAAGCGGTCCGGGACAAGTACTACGAGCAGTACGTC.

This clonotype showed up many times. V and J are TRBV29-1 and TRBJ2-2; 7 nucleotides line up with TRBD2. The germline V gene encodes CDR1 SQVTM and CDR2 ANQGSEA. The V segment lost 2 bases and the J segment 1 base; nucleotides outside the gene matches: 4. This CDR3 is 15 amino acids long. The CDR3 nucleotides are TGCAGCGTTGAACTAGCGGTCCTGAACACCGGGGAGCTGTTTTTT. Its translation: CSVELAVLNTGELFF.

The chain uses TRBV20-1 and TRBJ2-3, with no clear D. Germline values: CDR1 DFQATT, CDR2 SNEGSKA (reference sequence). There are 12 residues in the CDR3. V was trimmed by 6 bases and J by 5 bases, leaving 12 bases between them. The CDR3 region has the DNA TGCAGTGCCCCGGTAGCCGTAGATACGCAGTATTTT. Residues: CSAPVAVDTQYF.

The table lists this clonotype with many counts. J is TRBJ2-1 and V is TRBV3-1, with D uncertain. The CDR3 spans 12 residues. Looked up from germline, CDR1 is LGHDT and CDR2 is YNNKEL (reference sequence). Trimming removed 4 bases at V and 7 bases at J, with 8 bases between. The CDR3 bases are TGTGCCAGCAGCCGAGCACAGAATGAGCAGTTCTTC. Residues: CASSRAQNEQFF.

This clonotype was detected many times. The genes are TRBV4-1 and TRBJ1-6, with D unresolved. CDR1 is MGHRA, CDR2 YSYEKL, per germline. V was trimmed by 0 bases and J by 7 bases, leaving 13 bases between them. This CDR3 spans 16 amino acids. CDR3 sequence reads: CASSQEMGRLNSPLHF. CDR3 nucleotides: TGCGCCAGCAGCCAAGAGATGGGCAGGTTAAATTCACCCCTCCACTTT.

The CDR3 DNA follows: TGCGCCAGCGGCGACAGGACTAGCGGGAGTTACGAGCAGTACTTC. This gives the protein CASGDRTSGSYEQYF. J is TRBJ2-7 and V is TRBV5-1; 13 nucleotides match TRBD2. V shed 7 bases and J 4 bases; nucleotides not matched to a gene: 8. The CDR3 is 15 amino acids. Germline CDR1 reads SGHRS; CDR2 reads YFSETQ.

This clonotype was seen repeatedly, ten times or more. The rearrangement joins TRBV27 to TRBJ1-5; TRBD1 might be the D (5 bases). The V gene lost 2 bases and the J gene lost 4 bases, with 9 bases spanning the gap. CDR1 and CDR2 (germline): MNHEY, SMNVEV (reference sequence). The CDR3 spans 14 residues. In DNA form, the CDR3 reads TGTGCCAGCAGTTTAACGGGGGGAAATCAGCCCCAGCATTTT. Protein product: CASSLTGGNQPQHF.

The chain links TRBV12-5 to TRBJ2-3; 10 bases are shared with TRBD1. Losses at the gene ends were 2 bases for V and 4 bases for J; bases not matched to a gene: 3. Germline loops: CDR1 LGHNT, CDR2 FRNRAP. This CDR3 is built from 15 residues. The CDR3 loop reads CASGLSGQGADTQYF. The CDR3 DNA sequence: TGTGCTAGTGGTTTGTCCGGACAGGGGGCAGATACGCAGTATTTT.

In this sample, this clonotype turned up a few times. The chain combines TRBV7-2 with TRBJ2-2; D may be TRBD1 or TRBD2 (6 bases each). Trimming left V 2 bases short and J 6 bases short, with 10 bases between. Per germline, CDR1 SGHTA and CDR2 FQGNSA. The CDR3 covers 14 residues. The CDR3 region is CASSLYREAGELFF. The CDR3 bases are TGTGCCAGCAGCTTATACAGGGAGGCCGGGGAGCTGTTTTTT.

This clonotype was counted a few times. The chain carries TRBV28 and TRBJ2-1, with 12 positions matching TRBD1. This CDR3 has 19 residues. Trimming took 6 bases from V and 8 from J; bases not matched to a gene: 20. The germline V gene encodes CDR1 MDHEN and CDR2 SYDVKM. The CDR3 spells CASSLPGQGAPLHTYEQFF. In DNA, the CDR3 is TGTGCCAGCAGCCTACCGGGACAGGGGGCGCCCCTTCATACTTATGAGCAGTTCTTC. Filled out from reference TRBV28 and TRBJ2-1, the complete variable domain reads DVKVTQSSRYLVKRTGEKVFLECVQDMDHENMFWYRQDPGLGLRLIYFSYDVKMKEKGDIPEGYSVSREKKERFSLILESASTNQTSMYLCASSLPGQGAPLHTYEQFFGPGTRLTVL.

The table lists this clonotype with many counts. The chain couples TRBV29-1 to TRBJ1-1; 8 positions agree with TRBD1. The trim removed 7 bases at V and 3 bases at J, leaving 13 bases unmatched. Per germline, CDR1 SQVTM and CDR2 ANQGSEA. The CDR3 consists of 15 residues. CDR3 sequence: CSARQGYLIYTEAFF. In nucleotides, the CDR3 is TGCAGCGCCCGACAGGGGTACTTAATTTACACTGAAGCTTTCTTT.

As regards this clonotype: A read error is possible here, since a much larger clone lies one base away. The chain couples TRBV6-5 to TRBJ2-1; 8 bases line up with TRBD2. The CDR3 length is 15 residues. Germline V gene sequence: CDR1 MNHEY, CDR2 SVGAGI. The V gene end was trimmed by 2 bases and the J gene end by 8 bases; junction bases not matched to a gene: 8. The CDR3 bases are TGTGCCAGCAGTTACGCGAGCGGGGGCAGCGATGAGCAGTTCTTC. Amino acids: CASSYASGGSDEQFF.

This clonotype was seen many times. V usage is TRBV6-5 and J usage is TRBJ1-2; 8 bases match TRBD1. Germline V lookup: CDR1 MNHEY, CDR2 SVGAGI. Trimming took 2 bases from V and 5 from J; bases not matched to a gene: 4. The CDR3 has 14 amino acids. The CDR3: CASSYGQGLYGYTF. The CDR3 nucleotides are TGTGCCAGCAGTTACGGACAGGGCTTGTATGGCTACACCTTC.

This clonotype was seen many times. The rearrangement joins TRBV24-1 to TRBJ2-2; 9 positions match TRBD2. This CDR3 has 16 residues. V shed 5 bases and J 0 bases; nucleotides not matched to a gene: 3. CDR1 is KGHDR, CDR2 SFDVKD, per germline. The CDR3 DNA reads TGTGCCACCAGTGGGGCTAGCGGGGCGAACACCGGGGAGCTGTTTTTT. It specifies CATSGASGANTGELFF.

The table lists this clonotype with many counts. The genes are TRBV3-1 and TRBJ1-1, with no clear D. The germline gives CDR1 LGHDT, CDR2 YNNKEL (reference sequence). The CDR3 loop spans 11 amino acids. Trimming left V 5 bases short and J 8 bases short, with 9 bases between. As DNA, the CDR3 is TGTGCCAGCAGCTTTAACCAGGAAGCTTTCTTT. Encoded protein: CASSFNQEAFF.

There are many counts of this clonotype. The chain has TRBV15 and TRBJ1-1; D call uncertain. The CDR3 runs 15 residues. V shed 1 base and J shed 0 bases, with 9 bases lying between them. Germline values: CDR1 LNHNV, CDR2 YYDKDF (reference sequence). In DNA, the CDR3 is TGTGCCACCAGCAGAGCCGGGCCCATGAACACTGAAGCTTTCTTT. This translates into CATSRAGPMNTEAFF.

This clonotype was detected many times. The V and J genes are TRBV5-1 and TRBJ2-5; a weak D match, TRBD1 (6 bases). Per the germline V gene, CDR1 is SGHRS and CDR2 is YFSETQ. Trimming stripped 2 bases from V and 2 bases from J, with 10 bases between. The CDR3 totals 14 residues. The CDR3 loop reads CASSFGQTQETQYF. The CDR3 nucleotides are TGCGCCAGCAGCTTTGGACAGACTCAAGAGACCCAGTACTTC.

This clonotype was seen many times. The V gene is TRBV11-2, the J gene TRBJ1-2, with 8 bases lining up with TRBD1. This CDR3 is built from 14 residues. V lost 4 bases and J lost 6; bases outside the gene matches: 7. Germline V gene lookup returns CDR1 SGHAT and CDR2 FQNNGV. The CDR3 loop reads CASSSDRAVDGYTF. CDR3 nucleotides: TGTGCCAGCAGCTCGGACAGGGCGGTGGATGGCTACACCTTC.

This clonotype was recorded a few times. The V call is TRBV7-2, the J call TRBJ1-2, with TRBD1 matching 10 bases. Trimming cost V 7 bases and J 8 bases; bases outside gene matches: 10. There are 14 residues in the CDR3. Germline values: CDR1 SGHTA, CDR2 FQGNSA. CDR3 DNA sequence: TGTGCCAGCACCTACTCCGGGACAGGGGAAGGCTACACCTTC. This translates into CASTYSGTGEGYTF.

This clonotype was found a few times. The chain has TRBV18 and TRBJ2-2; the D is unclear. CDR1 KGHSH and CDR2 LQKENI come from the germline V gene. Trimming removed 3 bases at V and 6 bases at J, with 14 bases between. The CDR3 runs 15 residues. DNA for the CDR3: TGTGCCAGCTCACCCTCGGCTTTAGGTTCCGGGGAGCTGTTTTTT. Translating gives CASSPSALGSGELFF.

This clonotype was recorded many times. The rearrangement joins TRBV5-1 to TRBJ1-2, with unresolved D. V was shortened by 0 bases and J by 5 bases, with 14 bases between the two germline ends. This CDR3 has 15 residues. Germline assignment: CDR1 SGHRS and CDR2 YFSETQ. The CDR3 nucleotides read TGCGCCAGCAGCTTGGGTGTCGTGGACGGTTATGGCTACACCTTC. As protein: CASSLGVVDGYGYTF.